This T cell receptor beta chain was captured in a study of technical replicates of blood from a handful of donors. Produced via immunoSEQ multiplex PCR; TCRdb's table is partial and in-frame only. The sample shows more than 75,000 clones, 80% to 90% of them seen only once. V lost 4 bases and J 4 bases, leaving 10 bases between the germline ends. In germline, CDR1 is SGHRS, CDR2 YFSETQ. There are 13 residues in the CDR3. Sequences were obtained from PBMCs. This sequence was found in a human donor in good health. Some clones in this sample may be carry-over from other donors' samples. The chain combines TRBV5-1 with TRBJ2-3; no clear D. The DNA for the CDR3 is TGCGCCAGCAGCCCCGTTCCCGCAGATACGCAGTATTTT. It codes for CASSPVPADTQYF.